These 9 T cell receptor beta chains were all obtained from the same sample, sequenced in a study of Ad26.COV2.S vaccination and SARS-CoV-2 variants. Treatment given: roughly 19 received Ad26.COV2.S at low or high dose, single or two shots; five or six received placebo; per-sample allocation not given. Repertoires come from day 63 after the first vaccine or placebo injection. Assay used: immunoSEQ multiplex PCR; TCRdb lists only in-frame clones, some missing. The data contain about 330,000 clones, 85% to 90% of them singletons. The sample was peripheral blood, taken in a trial of Ad26.COV2.S vaccine versus placebo. The receptors shown here come from a person aged 18 to 59 who received the Ad26.COV2.S COVID-19 vaccine or a placebo.

This clone has only one observation. The V call is TRBV20-1, the J call TRBJ2-3, with no clear D. V lost 3 bases and J lost 1, with 11 bases in between. The germline V gene has CDR1 DFQATT and CDR2 SNEGSKA (reference sequence). This CDR3 region has 14 residues. This chain's CDR3 is CSASATPRTDTQYF. As DNA, the CDR3 is TGCAGTGCTAGTGCTACCCCCCGCACAGATACGCAGTATTTT.

The V and J genes are TRBV30 and TRBJ2-4, with D possibly called TRBD1 or TRBD2 (5 bases each). This CDR3 contains 15 residues. Germline loops: CDR1 GTSNPN, CDR2 SVGIG (reference sequence). V lost 2 bases and J lost 0, with 11 bases in between. CDR3 DNA: TGTGCCTGGAGTCTTTATGGGACAGCCAAAAACATTCAGTACTTC. This gives the protein CAWSLYGTAKNIQYF.

This clone was counted a single time. V is TRBV28 and J is TRBJ2-4; TRBD1 matches at 9 bases. V shed 3 bases and J 4 bases; nucleotides not matched to a gene: 4. The CDR3 is made up of 15 amino acids. Germline CDR1 and CDR2: MDHEN and SYDVKM. The CDR3 protein is CASSFMGTGKNIQYF. For the CDR3, the DNA is TGTGCCAGCAGTTTTATGGGGACAGGGAAAAACATTCAGTACTTC.

The chain employs TRBV11-3 and TRBJ2-1, with D unresolved. The CDR3 sequence is 15 residues long. Trimming shortened V by 0 bases and J by 0 bases, and 6 bases separated the two germline ends. In germline, CDR1 is SGHNT, CDR2 YENEEA. The CDR3 region is CASSLERSSYNEQFF. Written as DNA, the CDR3 is TGTGCCAGCAGCTTAGAGAGGAGCTCCTACAATGAGCAGTTCTTC.

The V and J genes are TRBV28 and TRBJ1-5; a weak D match, TRBD1 (5 bases). This CDR3 contains 14 residues. The germline V gene encodes CDR1 MDHEN and CDR2 SYDVKM. The V end was cut by 2 bases, the J end by 5 bases, with 10 bases between. CDR3 sequence reads: CASSLAGSYQPQHF. The CDR3 DNA follows: TGTGCCAGCAGTTTAGCAGGGTCTTATCAGCCCCAGCATTTT.

The chain joins TRBV9 to TRBJ1-2; D is ambiguous. Trimming removed 0 bases at V and 4 bases at J, with 13 bases between. CDR3 length: 15 residues. Germline V CDR1 and CDR2: SGDLS, YYNGEE. This chain's CDR3 is CASSVAADIPYGYTF. The CDR3 nucleotides read TGTGCCAGCAGCGTAGCTGCCGATATCCCCTATGGCTACACCTTC.

The rearrangement joins TRBV6-2 or TRBV6-3 to TRBJ2-5; 8 bases map to TRBD1. The CDR3 sequence is 15 residues long. The V gene end was trimmed by 7 bases and the J gene end by 5 bases; junction bases not matched to a gene: 12. From germline, CDR1 is MNHEY and CDR2 SVGEGT. The DNA for the CDR3 is TGTGCCAGCACCCCCGGGGCAGGGGGCTGGGAGACCCAGTACTTC. Its translation is CASTPGAGGWETQYF.

This clone occurred a few times. This rearrangement joins TRBV6-2 or TRBV6-3 to TRBJ2-7; 11 bases line up with TRBD1. This CDR3 comprises 15 residues. Germline CDR1 is MNHEY and CDR2 is SVGEGT. With 4 bases clipped from V and 7 bases from J, the junction kept 9 bases outside the gene matches. Here the CDR3 reads CASSFAGTGGFEQYF. For the CDR3, the DNA is TGTGCCAGCAGTTTTGCCGGGACAGGGGGATTTGAGCAGTACTTC.

The rearrangement links TRBV2 to TRBJ1-5, with D hard to call. V was pared by 1 base and J by 6 bases, with 10 bases between. The germline CDR1 and CDR2 sequences are SNHLY and FYNNEI. The CDR3 sequence is 14 residues long. CDR3: CASSEELGGQPQHF. In DNA form, the CDR3 reads TGTGCCAGCAGTGAAGAGTTGGGCGGTCAGCCCCAGCATTTT.